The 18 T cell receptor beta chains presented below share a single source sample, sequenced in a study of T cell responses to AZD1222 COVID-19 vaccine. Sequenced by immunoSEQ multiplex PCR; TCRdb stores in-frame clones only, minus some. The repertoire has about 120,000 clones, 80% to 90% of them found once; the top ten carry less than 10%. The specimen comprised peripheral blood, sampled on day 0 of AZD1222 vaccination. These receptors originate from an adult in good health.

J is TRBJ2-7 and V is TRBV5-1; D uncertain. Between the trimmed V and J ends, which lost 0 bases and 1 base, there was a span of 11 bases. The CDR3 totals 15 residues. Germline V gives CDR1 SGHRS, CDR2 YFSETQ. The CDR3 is CASSLALIGSYEQYF. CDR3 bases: TGCGCCAGCAGCTTGGCCTTAATAGGATCCTACGAGCAGTACTTC.

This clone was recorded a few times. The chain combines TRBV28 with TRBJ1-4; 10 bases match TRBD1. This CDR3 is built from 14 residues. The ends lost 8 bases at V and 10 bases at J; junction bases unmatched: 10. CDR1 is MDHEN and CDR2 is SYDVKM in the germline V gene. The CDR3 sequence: CASVSGTGVAKLFF. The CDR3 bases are TGTGCCAGCGTATCCGGGACAGGGGTGGCAAAACTGTTTTTT.

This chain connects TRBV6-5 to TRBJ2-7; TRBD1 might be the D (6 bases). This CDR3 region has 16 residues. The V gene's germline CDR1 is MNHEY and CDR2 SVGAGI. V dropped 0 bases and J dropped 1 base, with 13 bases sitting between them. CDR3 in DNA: TGTGCCAGCAGTTACTCAGGCAGGGGCATGTCCTACGAGCAGTACTTC. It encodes CASSYSGRGMSYEQYF.

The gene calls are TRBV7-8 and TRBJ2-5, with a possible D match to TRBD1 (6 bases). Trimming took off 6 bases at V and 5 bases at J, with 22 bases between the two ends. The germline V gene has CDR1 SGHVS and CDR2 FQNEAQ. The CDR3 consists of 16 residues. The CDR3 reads CASRWDKGVTGETQYF. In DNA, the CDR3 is TGTGCCAGCAGATGGGACAAGGGGGTTACCGGTGAGACCCAGTACTTC. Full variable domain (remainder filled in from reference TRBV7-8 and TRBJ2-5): GAGVSQSPRYKVAKRGQDVALRCDPISGHVSLFWYQQALGQGPEFLTYFQNEAQLDKSGLPSDRFFAERPEGSVSTLKIQRTQQEDSAVYLCASRWDKGVTGETQYFGPGTRLLVL.

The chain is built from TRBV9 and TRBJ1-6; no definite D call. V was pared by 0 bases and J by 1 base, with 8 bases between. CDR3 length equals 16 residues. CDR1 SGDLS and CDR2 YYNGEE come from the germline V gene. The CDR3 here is CASSVGIDSYNSPLHF. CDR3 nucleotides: TGTGCCAGCAGCGTAGGTATAGATTCCTATAATTCACCCCTCCACTTT. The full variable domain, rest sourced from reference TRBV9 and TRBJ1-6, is DSGVTQTPKHLITATGQRVTLRCSPRSGDLSVYWYQQSLDQGLQFLIQYYNGEERAKGNILERFSAQQFPDLHSELNLSSLELGDSALYFCASSVGIDSYNSPLHFGNGTRLTVT.

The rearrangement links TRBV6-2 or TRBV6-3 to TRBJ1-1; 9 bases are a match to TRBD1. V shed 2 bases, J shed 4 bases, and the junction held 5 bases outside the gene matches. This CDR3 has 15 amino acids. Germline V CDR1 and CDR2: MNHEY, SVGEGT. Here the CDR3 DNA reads TGTGCCAGCAGTTACACAGACAGGGGGGGCACTGAAGCTTTCTTT. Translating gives CASSYTDRGGTEAFF.

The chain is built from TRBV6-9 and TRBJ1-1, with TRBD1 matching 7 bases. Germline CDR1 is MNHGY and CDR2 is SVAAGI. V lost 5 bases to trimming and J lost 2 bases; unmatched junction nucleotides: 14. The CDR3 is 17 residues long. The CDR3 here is CASSDVQFQGVNTEAFF. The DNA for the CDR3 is TGTGCCAGCAGTGACGTCCAGTTCCAGGGGGTAAACACTGAAGCTTTCTTT.

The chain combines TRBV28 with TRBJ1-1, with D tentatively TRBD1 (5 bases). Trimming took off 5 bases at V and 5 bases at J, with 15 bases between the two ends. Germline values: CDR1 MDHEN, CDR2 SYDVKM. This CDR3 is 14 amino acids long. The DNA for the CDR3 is TGTGCCAGCAGTCACGAAAGGGGTGGGACTGAAGCTTTCTTT. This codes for CASSHERGGTEAFF.

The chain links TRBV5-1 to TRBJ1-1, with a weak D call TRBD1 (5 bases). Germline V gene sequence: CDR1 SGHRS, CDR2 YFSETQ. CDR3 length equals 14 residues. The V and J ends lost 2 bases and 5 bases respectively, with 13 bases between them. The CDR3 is CASSFGGTSTEAFF. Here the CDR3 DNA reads TGCGCCAGCAGCTTTGGCGGGACTTCGACTGAAGCTTTCTTT.

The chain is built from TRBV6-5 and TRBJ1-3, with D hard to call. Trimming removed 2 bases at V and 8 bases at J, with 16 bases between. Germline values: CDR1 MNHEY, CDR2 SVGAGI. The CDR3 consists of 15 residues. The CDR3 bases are TGTGCCAGCAGTTACGCAGGATTCGTGGGTGACACCATATATTTT. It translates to CASSYAGFVGDTIYF.

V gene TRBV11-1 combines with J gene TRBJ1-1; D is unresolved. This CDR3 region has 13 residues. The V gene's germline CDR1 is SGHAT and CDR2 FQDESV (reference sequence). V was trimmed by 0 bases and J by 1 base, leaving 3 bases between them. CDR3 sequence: CASSLAENTEAFF. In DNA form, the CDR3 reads TGTGCCAGCAGCTTAGCGGAGAACACTGAAGCTTTCTTT.

CDR3 region: CASSQGGRPYEQYF. The CDR3 bases are TGTGCCAGCAGCCAGGGGGGCAGGCCCTACGAGCAGTACTTC. The chain recombines TRBV7-9 with TRBJ2-7, with D perhaps matching TRBD1 (7 bases). Trimming shortened V by 5 bases and J by 2 bases, and 13 bases separated the two germline ends. Germline V gene data show CDR1 as SEHNR and CDR2 as FQNEAQ (reference sequence). The CDR3 has 14 amino acids.

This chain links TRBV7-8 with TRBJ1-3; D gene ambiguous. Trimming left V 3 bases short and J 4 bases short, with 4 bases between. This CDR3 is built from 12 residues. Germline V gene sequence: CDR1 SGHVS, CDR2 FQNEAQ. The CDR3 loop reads CASSFLGNTIYF. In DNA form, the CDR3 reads TGTGCCAGCAGCTTCCTCGGAAACACCATATATTTT.

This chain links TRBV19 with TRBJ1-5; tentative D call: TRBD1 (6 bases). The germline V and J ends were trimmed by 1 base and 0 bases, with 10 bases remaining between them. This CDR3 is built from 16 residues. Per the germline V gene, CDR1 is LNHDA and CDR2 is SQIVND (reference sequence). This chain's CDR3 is CASSIAGALSNQPQHF. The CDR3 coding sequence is TGTGCCAGTAGTATAGCGGGGGCCCTTAGCAATCAGCCCCAGCATTTT.

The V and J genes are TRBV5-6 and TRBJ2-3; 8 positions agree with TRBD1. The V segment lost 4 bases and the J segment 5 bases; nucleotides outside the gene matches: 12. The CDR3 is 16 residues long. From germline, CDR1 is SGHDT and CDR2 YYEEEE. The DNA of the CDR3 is TGTGCCAGCAGCGGCTCAGGGGGCGCGCTGAGAGATACGCAGTATTTT. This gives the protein CASSGSGGALRDTQYF.

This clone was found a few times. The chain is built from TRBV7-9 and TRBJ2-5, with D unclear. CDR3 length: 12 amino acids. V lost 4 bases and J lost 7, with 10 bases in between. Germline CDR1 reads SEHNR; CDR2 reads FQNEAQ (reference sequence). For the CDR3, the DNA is TGTGCCAGCAGCTACCCGGCAGGGACCCAGTACTTC. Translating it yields CASSYPAGTQYF.

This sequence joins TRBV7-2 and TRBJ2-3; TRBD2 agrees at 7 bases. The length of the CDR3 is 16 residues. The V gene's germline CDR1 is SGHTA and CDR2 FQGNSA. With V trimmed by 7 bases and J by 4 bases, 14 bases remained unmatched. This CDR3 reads CASKRGGSGVADTQYF. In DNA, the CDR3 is TGTGCCAGCAAGAGGGGTGGAAGCGGGGTGGCAGATACGCAGTATTTT.

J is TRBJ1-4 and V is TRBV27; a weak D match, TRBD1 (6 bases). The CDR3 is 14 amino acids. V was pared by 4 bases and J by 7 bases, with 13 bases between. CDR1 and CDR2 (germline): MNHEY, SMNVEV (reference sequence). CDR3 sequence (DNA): TGTGCCAGCAGTTCGGGGGCGGAGGTTGAAAAACTGTTTTTT. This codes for CASSSGAEVEKLFF.